The clone carrying this T cell receptor (beta chain) was recorded many times. No antigen is known for it. In TCRdb, the reads were re-called with MiXCR into one record per CDR3 protein. The repertoire holds over 250,000 distinct CDR3 sequences, with around 20% as singletons. The sample comes from a study of T cell repertoires in cytomegalovirus infection. From germline, CDR1 is SGHTA and CDR2 FQGNSA. CDR3 length: 14 residues. V was pared by 6 bases and J by 6 bases, with 9 bases of the junction left unmatched. V is TRBV7-2 and J is TRBJ2-7, with 9 bases matching TRBD2. The sequenced sample was cultured PBMCs, obtained from culture after CMV antigen stimulation. This clonotype was obtained from a human donor in good health (CMV status not recorded). Some clones in this sample may be carry-over from other donors' samples. The CDR3 nucleotides are TGTGCCAGCAGTTTCCCTCAGCGGGGGGCCGAGCAGTACTTC. This translates into CASSFPQRGAEQYF. The full variable domain, its missing parts supplied by reference TRBV7-2 and TRBJ2-7, is GAGVSQSPSNKVTEKGKDVELRCDPISGHTALYWYRQSLGQGLEFLIYFQGNSAPDKSGLPSDRFSAERTGGSVSTLTIQRTQQEDSAVYLCASSFPQRGAEQYFGPGTRLTVT.